A single sample gave rise to the 19 T cell receptor beta chains below, sequenced in a study of cytomegalovirus exposure and HLA in healthy donors. PCR primers comprised 60 Vbeta and 13 Jbeta primers. Here immunoSEQ multiplex PCR was the method, and the copy in TCRdb shows in-frame clones only, minus some. The data contain roughly 120,000 clones, 70% to 85% of them singletons. Sample: PBMCs. The receptors derive from a man aged 30-40 years in good health and CMV-seropositive.

The chain uses TRBV10-3 and TRBJ1-5; the match to TRBD1 covers 9 bases. The germline V gene encodes CDR1 ENHRY and CDR2 SYGVKD. The CDR3 runs 15 residues. After removal of 5 bases from V and 2 bases from J, the junction contained 4 bases not matched to a gene. The CDR3 DNA reads as TGTGCCATCAGTCGACAGGGGGGTGGCAATCAGCCCCAGCATTTT. Its translation: CAISRQGGGNQPQHF.

This clone has only a few counts. V gene TRBV9 combines with J gene TRBJ1-2, with 8 bases lining up with TRBD1. The CDR3 is made up of 15 amino acids. The germline V gene encodes CDR1 SGDLS and CDR2 YYNGEE. The V segment lost 0 bases and the J segment 5 bases; nucleotides outside the gene matches: 6. The CDR3 bases are TGTGCCAGCAGCGTAGCTCCGGACAGGGAGTATGGCTACACCTTC. As protein: CASSVAPDREYGYTF. The full variable domain, with the rest looked up from reference TRBV9 and TRBJ1-2, is DSGVTQTPKHLITATGQRVTLRCSPRSGDLSVYWYQQSLDQGLQFLIQYYNGEERAKGNILERFSAQQFPDLHSELNLSSLELGDSALYFCASSVAPDREYGYTFGSGTRLTVV.

The count of this clone is one. An end of the junction differs from the germline gene, which may be a read error. This same CDR3 is encoded by further DNA sequences in the sample. The chain carries TRBV7-3 and TRBJ1-5, with a possible D match to TRBD1 (6 bases). This CDR3 comprises 17 residues. Germline CDR1 and CDR2: SGHTA and FQGTGA. The CDR3 DNA follows: TGTGCCAGCAGCGGTACTAACAGGGATACGGGCAATCAGCCCCAGCATTTC. Protein: CASSGTNRDTGNQPQHF.

The V call is TRBV5-1, the J call TRBJ2-1; D is ambiguous. Trimming removed 1 base at V and 0 bases at J, with 17 bases between. Germline lookup yields CDR1 SGHRS and CDR2 YFSETQ. This CDR3 is 18 amino acids long. The CDR3 region is CASSLSHLEASSYNEQFF. CDR3 DNA sequence: TGCGCCAGCAGCTTGTCTCATCTAGAGGCTAGCTCCTACAATGAGCAGTTCTTC.

CDR3 residues: CASSDAGGEAFF. Written as DNA, the CDR3 is TGTGCCAGTAGTGACGCGGGGGGTGAAGCTTTCTTT. V gene TRBV19 combines with J gene TRBJ1-1; tentatively, D is TRBD1 (5 bases). Per germline, CDR1 LNHDA and CDR2 SQIVND (reference sequence). V was clipped by 5 bases and J by 7 bases, with 11 bases between them. The CDR3 runs to 12 residues.

The chain employs TRBV30 and TRBJ2-3; D might be TRBD2 (5 bases). Deletions cut 2 bases from V and 11 bases from J, with 14 bases between. Germline V gives CDR1 GTSNPN, CDR2 SVGIG (reference sequence). The length of the CDR3 is 12 residues. The CDR3 DNA is TGTGCCTGGAGTCCCCGGCGGGCCCTGCAGTATTTT. As protein: CAWSPRRALQYF.

The chain has TRBV2 and TRBJ2-3; D call uncertain. The CDR3 spans 14 residues. Per the germline V gene, CDR1 is SNHLY and CDR2 is FYNNEI. Trimming stripped 4 bases from V and 0 bases from J, with 8 bases between. CDR3 sequence reads: CASSVMASTDTQYF. The CDR3 DNA follows: TGTGCCAGCAGTGTTATGGCTAGCACAGATACGCAGTATTTT. Full variable domain (outside the CDR3, taken from reference TRBV2 and TRBJ2-3): EPEVTQTPSHQVTQMGQEVILRCVPISNHLYFYWYRQILGQKVEFLVSFYNNEISEKSEIFDDQFSVERPDGSNFTLKIRSTKLEDSAMYFCASSVMASTDTQYFGPGTRLTVL.

There are a few counts of this clone. V usage is TRBV4-2 and J usage is TRBJ2-3; 15 nucleotides line up with TRBD2. V shed 4 bases, J shed 2 bases, and the junction held 4 bases outside the gene matches. Germline CDR1 reads LGHNA; CDR2 reads YNFKEQ. This CDR3 is built from 17 residues. The CDR3 DNA follows: TGTGCCAGCAGCCCCTGGACTAGCGGGGGGGCCACAGATACGCAGTATTTT. This sequence encodes CASSPWTSGGATDTQYF.

For the CDR3, the DNA is TGTGCCAGCAGCCCGGACAGGGAAGAGACCCAGTACTTC. Encoded protein: CASSPDREETQYF. The genes are TRBV5-4 and TRBJ2-5; TRBD1 matches 8 bases. The CDR3 has 13 amino acids. From germline, CDR1 is SGHNT and CDR2 YYREEE (reference sequence). Trimming took 4 bases from V and 3 from J; bases not matched to a gene: 2.

This chain connects TRBV6-4 to TRBJ2-2; a possible D gene is TRBD2 (6 bases). Germline V gene data show CDR1 as MRHNA and CDR2 as SNTAGT. The CDR3 sequence is 15 residues long. V was pared by 1 base and J by 3 bases, with 9 bases between. CDR3 nucleotides: TGTGCCAGCAGTGACTGCTGGGGGGACACCGGGGAGCTGTTTTTT. The encoded protein is CASSDCWGDTGELFF.

V and J are TRBV5-1 and TRBJ2-7; D might be TRBD2 (5 bases). V lost 2 bases and J 3 bases, leaving 15 bases between the germline ends. The CDR3 extends over 15 amino acids. CDR1 and CDR2 from the germline V gene are SGHRS and YFSETQ. The CDR3: CASSLRDPINYEQYF. The CDR3 DNA is TGCGCCAGCAGCTTACGGGATCCAATCAACTACGAGCAGTACTTC.

This clone was recorded only once. The chain combines TRBV5-6 with TRBJ2-5; perhaps TRBD2 as D (5 bases). Germline-derived CDR1 and CDR2 are SGHDT and YYEEEE. V lost 1 base and J lost 4, with 8 bases in between. The CDR3 is made up of 13 amino acids. CDR3 region: CASSLREGETQYF. The CDR3, as DNA: TGTGCCAGCAGCTTGCGGGAAGGAGAGACCCAGTACTTC.

The chain has TRBV5-1 and TRBJ2-5; TRBD2 matches at 9 bases. J gave up 1 base and V 3 bases, and 7 bases lay outside the gene matches. CDR1 and CDR2 from the germline V gene are SGHRS and YFSETQ. The CDR3 is 16 residues long. DNA for the CDR3: TGCGCCAGCAGCTCCCTTGCGGGGGGGAGCCAAGAGACCCAGTACTTC. It is translated as CASSSLAGGSQETQYF.

The chain is built from TRBV18 and TRBJ1-5, with 9 positions matching TRBD1. V lost 5 bases and J lost 3; bases outside the gene matches: 2. Per germline, CDR1 KGHSH and CDR2 LQKENI. This CDR3 comprises 14 residues. The CDR3 region is CASSGQGINQPQHF. CDR3 coding DNA: TGTGCCAGCTCAGGACAGGGGATCAATCAGCCCCAGCATTTT.

V is TRBV2 and J is TRBJ2-7; a weak D match, TRBD2 (6 bases). This CDR3 comprises 14 residues. Trimming removed 10 bases from V and 7 bases from J, with 23 bases in between. CDR1 and CDR2 from the germline V gene are SNHLY and FYNNEI. The chain's CDR3 is CATKAHGGVDEQYF. The CDR3, as DNA: TGTGCCACCAAGGCCCATGGAGGGGTTGATGAGCAGTACTTC.

The chain uses TRBV10-3 and TRBJ1-2; D unresolved. CDR3 length: 16 residues. V was shortened by 3 bases and J by 5 bases, with 19 bases between the two germline ends. Germline values: CDR1 ENHRY, CDR2 SYGVKD. In nucleotides, the CDR3 is TGTGCCATCAGTGATCCCAATTCCTATCCCCCTTATGGCTACACCTTC. This translates into CAISDPNSYPPYGYTF.

The gene calls are TRBV13 and TRBJ2-2; D is possibly TRBD1 (5 bases). The CDR3 is 15 amino acids. Looked up from germline, CDR1 is PRHDT and CDR2 is FYEKMQ (reference sequence). The V and J ends lost 2 bases and 5 bases respectively, with 12 bases between them. CDR3 sequence (DNA): TGTGCCAGCAGCTTAAGGGGAAGGGCGACCGGGGAGCTGTTTTTT. This gives the protein CASSLRGRATGELFF.

The rearrangement uses TRBV4-1 and TRBJ2-2; the D gene is possibly TRBD1 (5 bases). Germline assignment: CDR1 MGHRA and CDR2 YSYEKL. The CDR3 is made up of 14 amino acids. Trimming removed 3 bases at V and 5 bases at J, with 10 bases between. The CDR3 nucleotides are TGCGCCAGCAGCCACCGGGCAGGGACCGGGGAGCTGTTTTTT. Amino acid sequence: CASSHRAGTGELFF.

The chain employs TRBV19 and TRBJ1-2, with TRBD1 identical over 8 bases. The CDR3 consists of 13 residues. Germline CDR1 reads LNHDA; CDR2 reads SQIVND (reference sequence). Germline trimming cut 7 bases from V and 7 bases from J; bases unmatched to any gene: 8. CDR3 DNA sequence: TGTGCCAGTATCAACCAGGGGGCGGTTGGCTACACCTTC. It codes for CASINQGAVGYTF.